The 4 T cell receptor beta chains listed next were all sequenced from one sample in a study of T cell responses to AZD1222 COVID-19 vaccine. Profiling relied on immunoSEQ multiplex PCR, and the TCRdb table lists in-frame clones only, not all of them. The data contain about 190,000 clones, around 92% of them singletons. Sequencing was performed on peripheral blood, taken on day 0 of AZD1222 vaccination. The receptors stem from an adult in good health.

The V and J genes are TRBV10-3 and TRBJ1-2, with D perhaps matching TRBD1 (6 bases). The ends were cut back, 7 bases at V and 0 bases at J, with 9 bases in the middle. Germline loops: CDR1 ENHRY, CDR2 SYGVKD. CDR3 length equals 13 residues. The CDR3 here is CAITRQANYGYTF. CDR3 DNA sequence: TGTGCCATCACCCGACAGGCTAACTATGGCTACACCTTC.

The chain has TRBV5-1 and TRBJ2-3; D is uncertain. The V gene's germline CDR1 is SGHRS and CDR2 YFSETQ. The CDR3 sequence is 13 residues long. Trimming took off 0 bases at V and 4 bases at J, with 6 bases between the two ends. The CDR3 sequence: CASSLAGADTQYF. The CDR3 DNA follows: TGCGCCAGCAGCTTGGCCGGAGCAGATACGCAGTATTTT.

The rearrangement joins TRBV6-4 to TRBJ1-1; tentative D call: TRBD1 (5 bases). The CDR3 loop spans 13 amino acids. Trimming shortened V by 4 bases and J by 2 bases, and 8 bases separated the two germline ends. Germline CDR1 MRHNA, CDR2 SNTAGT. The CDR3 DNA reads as TGTGCCAGCAGTGCCGACAGCAACACTGAAGCTTTCTTT. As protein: CASSADSNTEAFF.

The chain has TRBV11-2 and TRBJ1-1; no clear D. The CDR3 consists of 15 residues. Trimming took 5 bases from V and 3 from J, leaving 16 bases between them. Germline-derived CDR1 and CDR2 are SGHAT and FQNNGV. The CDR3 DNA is TGTGCCAGCAGCGCCGTTACACAGCCCCACACTGAAGCTTTCTTT. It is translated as CASSAVTQPHTEAFF.